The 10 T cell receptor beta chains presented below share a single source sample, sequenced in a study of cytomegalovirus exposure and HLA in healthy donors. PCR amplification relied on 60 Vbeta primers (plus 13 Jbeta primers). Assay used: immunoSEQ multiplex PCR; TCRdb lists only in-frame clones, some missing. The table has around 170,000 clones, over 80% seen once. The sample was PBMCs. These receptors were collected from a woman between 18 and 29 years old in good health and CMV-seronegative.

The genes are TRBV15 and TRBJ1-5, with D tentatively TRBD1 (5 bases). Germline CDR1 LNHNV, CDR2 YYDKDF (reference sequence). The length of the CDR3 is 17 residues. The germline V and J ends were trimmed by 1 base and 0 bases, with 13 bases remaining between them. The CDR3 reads CATSRAVWTSSNQPQHF. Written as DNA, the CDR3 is TGTGCCACCAGCAGAGCGGTGTGGACAAGTAGCAATCAGCCCCAGCATTTT.

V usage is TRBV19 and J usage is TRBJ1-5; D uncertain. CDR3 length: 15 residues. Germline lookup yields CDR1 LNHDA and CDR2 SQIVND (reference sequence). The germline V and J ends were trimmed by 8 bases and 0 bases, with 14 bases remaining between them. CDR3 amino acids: CASQQPPYSNQPQHF. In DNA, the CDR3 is TGTGCCAGTCAACAGCCTCCTTATAGCAATCAGCCCCAGCATTTT.

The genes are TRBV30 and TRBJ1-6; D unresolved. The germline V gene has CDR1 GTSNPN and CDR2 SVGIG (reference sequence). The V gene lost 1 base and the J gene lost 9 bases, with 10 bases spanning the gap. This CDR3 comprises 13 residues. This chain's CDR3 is CAWSAAGGSPLHF. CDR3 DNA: TGTGCCTGGAGTGCCGCGGGAGGTTCACCCCTCCACTTT.

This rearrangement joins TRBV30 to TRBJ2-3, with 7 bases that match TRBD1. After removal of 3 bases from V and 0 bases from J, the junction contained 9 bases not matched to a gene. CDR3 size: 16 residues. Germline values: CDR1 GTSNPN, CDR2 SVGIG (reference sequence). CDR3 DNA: TGTGCCTGGAGCAGAGGGACAGACCCTAGCACAGATACGCAGTATTTT. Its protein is CAWSRGTDPSTDTQYF.

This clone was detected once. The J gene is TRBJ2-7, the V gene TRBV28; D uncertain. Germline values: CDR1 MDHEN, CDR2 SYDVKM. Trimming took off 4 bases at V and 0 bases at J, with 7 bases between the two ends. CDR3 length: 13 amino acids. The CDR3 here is CASSSPPSYEQYF. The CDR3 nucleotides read TGTGCCAGCAGTTCTCCCCCCTCCTACGAGCAGTACTTC.

The CDR3 region is CASSLEFNRGGYTF. The CDR3 DNA follows: TGTGCCAGCAGCTTAGAATTTAACAGGGGGGGCTACACCTTC. The V call is TRBV7-9, the J call TRBJ1-2; TRBD1 matches 8 bases. This CDR3 is built from 14 residues. J gave up 8 bases and V 1 base, and 6 bases lay outside the gene matches. Per the germline V gene, CDR1 is SEHNR and CDR2 is FQNEAQ (reference sequence).

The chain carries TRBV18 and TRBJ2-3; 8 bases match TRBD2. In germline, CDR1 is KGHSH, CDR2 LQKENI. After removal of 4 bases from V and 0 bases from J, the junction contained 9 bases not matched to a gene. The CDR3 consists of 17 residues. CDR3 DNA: TGTGCCAGCTCACGCGGCGGGGGGTCAGGAAGCACAGATACGCAGTATTTT. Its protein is CASSRGGGSGSTDTQYF.

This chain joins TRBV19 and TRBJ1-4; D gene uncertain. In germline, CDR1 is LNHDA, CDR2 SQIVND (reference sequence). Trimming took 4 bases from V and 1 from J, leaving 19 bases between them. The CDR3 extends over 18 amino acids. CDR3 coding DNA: TGTGCCAGTAGTAACCCTCTTTGGACTTCCAAAACTAATGAAAAACTGTTTTTT. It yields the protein CASSNPLWTSKTNEKLFF.

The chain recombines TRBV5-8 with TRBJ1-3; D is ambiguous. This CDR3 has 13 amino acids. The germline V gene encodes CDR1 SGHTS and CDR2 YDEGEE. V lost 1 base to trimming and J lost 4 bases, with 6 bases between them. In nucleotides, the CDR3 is TGTGCCAGCAGCTTGTACAAAGGAAACACCATATATTTT. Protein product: CASSLYKGNTIYF.

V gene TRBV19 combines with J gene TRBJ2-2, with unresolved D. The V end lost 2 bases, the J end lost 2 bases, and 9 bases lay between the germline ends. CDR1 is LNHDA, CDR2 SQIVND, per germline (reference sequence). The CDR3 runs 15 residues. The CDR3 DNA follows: TGTGCCAGTAGTATACATCACGGTAACACCGGGGAGCTGTTTTTT. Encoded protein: CASSIHHGNTGELFF.